The 27 T cell receptor beta chains below were found in one sample sequenced in a study of radiotherapy plus CTLA-4 blockade in lung cancer. Measured with immunoSEQ multiplex PCR; TCRdb has only the in-frame clones, and not every one. The sample includes around 100,000 clones, approximately 80% seen only once; the top ten take 3% to 4%. The material sequenced was peripheral blood, taken from a patient treated with radiotherapy plus ipilimumab. The receptors here all came from a human donor with non-small cell lung cancer that progressed on radiotherapy plus ipilimumab. Some clones in this sample may be carry-over from other donors' samples.

The chain recombines TRBV4-3 with TRBJ2-7; 7 positions agree with TRBD2. Per germline, CDR1 LGHNA and CDR2 YSLEER. With V trimmed by 0 bases and J by 6 bases, 11 bases remained unmatched. The CDR3 is made up of 16 amino acids. The CDR3 spells CASSQEGWQRGREQYF. In DNA, the CDR3 is TGCGCCAGCAGCCAAGAAGGGTGGCAGCGGGGACGCGAGCAGTACTTC.

The CDR3 region has the DNA TGTGCCAGCAGACCCCGGTTTGGAGGTGGCGTTACCTACGAGCAGTACTTC. It encodes CASRPRFGGGVTYEQYF. J is TRBJ2-7 and V is TRBV28, with D possibly matching TRBD2 (5 bases). This CDR3 comprises 17 residues. Trimming removed 6 bases at V and 2 bases at J, with 23 bases between. Germline V gene lookup returns CDR1 MDHEN and CDR2 SYDVKM.

The rearrangement links TRBV11-2 to TRBJ2-5, with 7 positions matching TRBD2. Germline V CDR1 and CDR2: SGHAT, FQNNGV. There are 16 residues in the CDR3. With 5 bases clipped from V and 0 bases from J, the junction kept 9 bases outside the gene matches. CDR3 bases: TGTGCCAGCAGCCTGGAGGGAGGGGCGTACCAAGAGACCCAGTACTTC. It is translated as CASSLEGGAYQETQYF.

Of note for this clone: Distinct nucleotide sequences in the sample also encode this CDR3. In nucleotides, the CDR3 is TGTGCCAGCAGTTACTCCGGAGACTTGAACACTGAAGCTTTCTTT. It specifies CASSYSGDLNTEAFF. This chain joins TRBV6-5 and TRBJ1-1; D gene unclear. Germline CDR1 reads MNHEY; CDR2 reads SVGAGI. CDR3 size: 15 residues. V lost 0 bases and J 0 bases, leaving 8 bases between the germline ends.

V and J are TRBV6-5 and TRBJ1-3; no clear D gene. Germline V CDR1 and CDR2: MNHEY, SVGAGI. Trimming took 6 bases from V and 8 from J, leaving 8 bases between them. The CDR3 is made up of 11 amino acids. The CDR3 here is CASRGSDTIYF. CDR3 in DNA: TGTGCCAGCAGAGGGAGTGACACCATATATTTT.

In this sample, this clone turned up a few times. The rearrangement uses TRBV2 and TRBJ1-4; D perhaps matches TRBD1 (6 bases). This CDR3 has 14 residues. V dropped 8 bases and J dropped 11 bases, with 21 bases sitting between them. Germline values: CDR1 SNHLY, CDR2 FYNNEI. The CDR3 DNA sequence: TGTGCCAGCGACCCCGGGACACTGGAGAAGAAACTGTTTTTT. It yields the protein CASDPGTLEKKLFF.

This rearrangement joins TRBV6-1 to TRBJ2-7; the D gene is possibly TRBD1 (5 bases). This CDR3 is built from 15 residues. The V and J ends lost 6 bases and 4 bases respectively, with 19 bases between them. The germline CDR1 and CDR2 sequences are MNHNS and SASEGT. Here the CDR3 DNA reads TGTGCCAGCAGGGAGAAGGACACCCCGTTTTACGAGCAGTACTTC. This encodes CASREKDTPFYEQYF.

V usage is TRBV7-2 and J usage is TRBJ1-1, with D perhaps TRBD1 (6 bases). CDR1 SGHTA and CDR2 FQGNSA come from the germline V gene. Trimming stripped 3 bases from V and 5 bases from J, with 19 bases between. This CDR3 spans 16 amino acids. CDR3 sequence (DNA): TGTGCCAGCAGCTTCAACGTCAGGGGTTGGGTAACTGAAGCTTTCTTT. It codes for CASSFNVRGWVTEAFF.

J is TRBJ2-7 and V is TRBV28; a weak D match, TRBD1 (5 bases). Germline V gene data show CDR1 as MDHEN and CDR2 as SYDVKM. The CDR3 is 16 amino acids. V was clipped by 4 bases and J by 4 bases, with 20 bases between them. The CDR3 spells CASSSQQARGYYEQYF. CDR3 nucleotide sequence: TGTGCCAGCAGTTCACAACAGGCTCGCGGCTATTACGAGCAGTACTTC.

This chain uses TRBV9 with TRBJ2-5; 9 bases agree with TRBD2. There are 16 residues in the CDR3. V trimming: 0 bases; J trimming: 4 bases; junction bases outside the gene matches: 7. In germline, CDR1 is SGDLS, CDR2 YYNGEE. The CDR3 region has the DNA TGTGCCAGCAGCGTAGAATTTAGCGGGGGAGGAGAGACCCAGTACTTC. Translating gives CASSVEFSGGGETQYF.

This clone has only one observation. This sequence joins TRBV7-6 and TRBJ2-5; TRBD1 matches 12 bases. Germline CDR1 and CDR2: SGHVS and FNYEAQ. The CDR3 is 18 amino acids. V dropped 1 base and J dropped 5; count of bases not matched to a gene: 11. DNA for the CDR3: TGTGCCAGCAGCTTAGGGAGACGCTACGGGACAGGGGGCGAGACCCAGTACTTC. Translating gives CASSLGRRYGTGGETQYF.

The CDR3 sequence: CASSPVRGPEDTQYF. CDR3 DNA: TGTGCCAGCAGCCCTGTGAGGGGGCCGGAAGATACGCAGTATTTT. The chain uses TRBV5-4 and TRBJ2-3; TRBD1 aligns across 7 bases. Germline V gives CDR1 SGHNT, CDR2 YYREEE (reference sequence). V dropped 4 bases and J dropped 5; count of bases not matched to a gene: 10. This CDR3 is 15 amino acids long. The variable domain in full, with the rest retrieved from reference TRBV5-4 and TRBJ2-3, is ETGVTQSPTHLIKTRGQQVTLRCSSQSGHNTVSWYQQALGQGPQFIFQYYREEENGRGNFPPRFSGLQFPNYSSELNVNALELDDSALYLCASSPVRGPEDTQYFGPGTRLTVL.

V gene TRBV6-5 combines with J gene TRBJ1-2; D remains ambiguous. Germline loops: CDR1 MNHEY, CDR2 SVGAGI. This CDR3 contains 13 residues. V shed 3 bases and J shed 2 bases, with 7 bases lying between them. This chain's CDR3 is CASSYGRNYGYTF. CDR3 coding DNA: TGTGCCAGCAGTTATGGCAGGAACTATGGCTACACCTTC.

The chain recombines TRBV7-8 with TRBJ2-5; 7 bases are shared with TRBD2. This CDR3 has 16 residues. Trimming removed 4 bases from V and 3 bases from J; junction bases left unmatched: 11. The germline gives CDR1 SGHVS, CDR2 FQNEAQ. CDR3 nucleotide sequence: TGTGCCAGCAGCTCCCCCCCGGGCCTAGCGGAAGAGACCCAGTACTTC. It specifies CASSSPPGLAEETQYF.

The chain links TRBV28 to TRBJ2-3; 10 bases map to TRBD2. The CDR3 has 17 residues. In germline, CDR1 is MDHEN, CDR2 SYDVKM. V shed 6 bases, J shed 2 bases, and the junction held 11 bases outside the gene matches. The chain's CDR3 is CASSRFVTSGDTDTQYF. In DNA form, the CDR3 reads TGTGCCAGCAGCCGTTTCGTTACTAGCGGGGACACAGATACGCAGTATTTT.

The rearrangement joins TRBV18 to TRBJ2-1; D remains unclear. The CDR3 has 14 amino acids. CDR1 is KGHSH and CDR2 is LQKENI in the germline V gene. The V and J ends lost 6 bases and 8 bases respectively, with 17 bases between them. The CDR3: CASSLGIGWDEQFF. The DNA of the CDR3 is TGTGCCAGCTCCCTTGGTATAGGGTGGGATGAGCAGTTCTTC.

The V call is TRBV6-5, the J call TRBJ1-2; maybe TRBD1 (5 bases). The CDR3 is made up of 16 amino acids. V was cut by 4 bases and J by 2 bases, with 17 bases left in between. Germline V gives CDR1 MNHEY, CDR2 SVGAGI. This chain's CDR3 is CASSSGTDDPNYGYTF. In DNA, the CDR3 is TGTGCCAGCAGTTCCGGGACGGACGACCCAAACTATGGCTACACCTTC.

The V and J genes are TRBV7-3 and TRBJ1-6; weak D call: TRBD1 (5 bases). Germline values: CDR1 SGHTA, CDR2 FQGTGA. The ends were cut back, 5 bases at V and 5 bases at J, with 13 bases in the middle. This CDR3 comprises 15 residues. CDR3 loop: CASSQTGTDNSPLHF. In DNA form, the CDR3 reads TGTGCCAGCAGCCAAACCGGGACGGATAATTCACCCCTCCACTTT.

Only one count was recorded for this clone. This chain uses TRBV5-1 with TRBJ2-5; 10 bases line up with TRBD1. The DNA end favors TRBJ2-7, so the J call may be wrong. Germline CDR1 and CDR2: SGHRS and YFSETQ. This CDR3 region has 15 residues. CDR3 coding DNA: TGCGCCAGCAGCGGAACCGGGACAGGGGTCCACGAGCAGTACTTC. Translating it yields CASSGTGTGVHEQYF.

In its sample, this clone was seen a few times. The rearrangement links TRBV2 to TRBJ2-5; D possibly matches TRBD1 or TRBD2 (5 bases each). Germline values: CDR1 SNHLY, CDR2 FYNNEI. The CDR3 is made up of 15 amino acids. V shed 6 bases and J shed 1 base, with 15 bases lying between them. Here the CDR3 reads CASSASGTIQETQYF. CDR3 coding DNA: TGTGCCAGCAGCGCGTCCGGGACCATCCAAGAGACCCAGTACTTC.

This clone was observed once. The chain links TRBV25-1 to TRBJ1-1; tentative D call: TRBD1 (5 bases). V lost 1 base to trimming and J lost 5 bases, with 8 bases between them. This CDR3 contains 13 residues. CDR1 and CDR2 from the germline V gene are MGHDK and SYGVNS. The CDR3 sequence is CASSEWGLTEAFF. CDR3 in DNA: TGTGCCAGCAGTGAATGGGGGTTAACTGAAGCTTTCTTT.

The chain carries TRBV7-2 and TRBJ1-5, with D possibly TRBD1 on 5 matching bases. CDR1 SGHTA and CDR2 FQGNSA come from the germline V gene. The CDR3 consists of 18 residues. V dropped 1 base and J dropped 3 bases, with 19 bases sitting between them. This chain's CDR3 is CASSLGPARGEFNQPQHF. DNA of the CDR3: TGTGCCAGCAGCTTAGGACCAGCAAGAGGGGAGTTCAATCAGCCCCAGCATTTT.

This clone has just a few counts. Other DNA sequences in the sample encode the same CDR3. The J gene is TRBJ1-3, the V gene TRBV27; 9 bases map to TRBD1. The CDR3 is 13 amino acids. V was clipped by 6 bases and J by 4 bases; unmatched bases: 1. Germline lookup yields CDR1 MNHEY and CDR2 SMNVEV (reference sequence). As DNA, the CDR3 is TGTGCCAGCAGAGGGACAGGGGGAAACACCATATATTTT. Its protein product is CASRGTGGNTIYF.

The chain carries TRBV5-1 and TRBJ2-3; 9 bases are shared with TRBD2. CDR1 and CDR2 from the germline V gene are SGHRS and YFSETQ. V lost 4 bases, J lost 5 bases, and 17 bases stayed unmatched. CDR3 length: 18 residues. In DNA, the CDR3 is TGCGCCAGCAGCCCCGGCTTTAGCGGGGGCGGGGGTTTAGATACGCAGTATTTT. As protein: CASSPGFSGGGGLDTQYF.

The CDR3 loop is CASSQDGGSGANVLTF. Here the CDR3 DNA reads TGTGCCAGCAGCCAAGATGGGGGCTCTGGGGCCAACGTCCTGACTTTC. The J gene is TRBJ2-6, the V gene TRBV5-4, with D perhaps given as TRBD1 or TRBD2 (5 bases each). V lost 4 bases and J lost 0, with 11 bases in between. Germline V gives CDR1 SGHNT, CDR2 YYREEE (reference sequence). The CDR3 runs to 16 residues.

The rearrangement links TRBV11-2 to TRBJ2-7; either TRBD1 or TRBD2 may supply D (5 bases each). This CDR3 is 13 amino acids long. Trimming removed 5 bases from V and 9 bases from J, with 17 bases in between. The germline V gene encodes CDR1 SGHAT and CDR2 FQNNGV. The CDR3 bases are TGTGCCAGCAGCCCTGCCGGGGACCAATGGCAGTACTTC. This codes for CASSPAGDQWQYF.

The genes are TRBV19 and TRBJ1-6, with TRBD1 matching over 8 bases. The germline gives CDR1 LNHDA, CDR2 SQIVND (reference sequence). The CDR3 covers 15 residues. V was pared by 1 base and J by 7 bases, with 3 bases of the junction left unmatched. The CDR3 loop is CASSIGRTGNSPLHF. Written as DNA, the CDR3 is TGTGCCAGTAGTATAGGTCGGACAGGGAATTCACCCCTCCACTTT.